The rows below give T cell receptor beta chains drawn from one sample of a study of blood T cell repertoires in COVID-19. TCRdb's table, derived via immunoSEQ multiplex PCR, lists solely in-frame clones and lacks some. The table has approximately 130,000 clones, approximately 80% seen once. Sequenced input: peripheral blood. Receptor source: an older man with acute or convalescent COVID-19. Both conserved end residues are part of each CDR3. Fields, in order: V gene, J gene, CDR3 protein.

V gene: TRBV19
J gene: TRBJ1-5
CDR3 protein: CASSIDGGQVLSPPQHF

V gene: TRBV2
J gene: TRBJ2-2
CDR3 protein: CASTALNTGELFF

V gene: TRBV29-1
J gene: TRBJ2-1
CDR3 protein: CSVPGTGGNEQFF

V gene: TRBV9
J gene: TRBJ2-3
CDR3 protein: CASSVLGGTDTQYF

V gene: TRBV10-3
J gene: TRBJ2-7
CDR3 protein: CAVRSTGLDEQYF

V gene: TRBV6-5
J gene: TRBJ2-7
CDR3 protein: CASIRRGAHYEQYF

V gene: TRBV3-1/TRBV3-2
J gene: TRBJ1-2
CDR3 protein: CASSPTLQGSYGYTF

V gene: TRBV19
J gene: TRBJ1-5
CDR3 protein: CASGATGANQPQHF

V gene: TRBV5-1
J gene: TRBJ1-4
CDR3 protein: CASSLESGQGGEKLFF

V gene: TRBV6-5
J gene: TRBJ1-1
CDR3 protein: CASSHVGQGTEAFF

V gene: TRBV12-3/TRBV12-4
J gene: TRBJ2-7
CDR3 protein: CASAGSSYEQYF

V gene: TRBV5-4
J gene: TRBJ2-5
CDR3 protein: CASSSGQGYGETQYF

V gene: TRBV6-5
J gene: TRBJ2-2
CDR3 protein: CASCLAGGHGGELFF

V gene: TRBV12-3/TRBV12-4
J gene: TRBJ2-4
CDR3 protein: CASSTGQGFVYF

V gene: TRBV7-2
J gene: TRBJ1-2
CDR3 protein: CASSLGWFGGGGYTF

V gene: TRBV5-1
J gene: TRBJ1-1
CDR3 protein: CASSSTGFKAEAFF

V gene: TRBV18
J gene: TRBJ2-2
CDR3 protein: CASSQKQGARELFF

V gene: TRBV2
J gene: TRBJ2-7
CDR3 protein: CASSRDRFTYEQYF

V gene: TRBV3-1/TRBV3-2
J gene: TRBJ1-1
CDR3 protein: CASSNLQGTEAFF

V gene: TRBV2
J gene: TRBJ1-5
CDR3 protein: CASSGGQISNQPQHF

V gene: TRBV6-2/TRBV6-3
J gene: TRBJ2-1
CDR3 protein: CASSSGGAVNEQFF

V gene: TRBV4-1
J gene: TRBJ2-2
CDR3 protein: CASSQRRDTGELFF

V gene: TRBV30
J gene: TRBJ1-6
CDR3 protein: CAWSARGSEPLHF

V gene: TRBV29-1
J gene: TRBJ2-7
CDR3 protein: CSVEGQGYEQYF

V gene: TRBV5-1
J gene: TRBJ2-2
CDR3 protein: CASSLSGGPNTGELFF

V gene: TRBV7-2
J gene: TRBJ2-2
CDR3 protein: CASSPQGAQNTGELFF

V gene: TRBV12-3/TRBV12-4
J gene: TRBJ1-2
CDR3 protein: CASSSGTGFGYTF

V gene: TRBV24-1
J gene: TRBJ2-6
CDR3 protein: CATSAAGSSGANVLTF

V gene: TRBV5-4
J gene: TRBJ2-7
CDR3 protein: CASRRDQGEQYF

V gene: TRBV28
J gene: TRBJ2-1
CDR3 protein: CASSSQRGGLRNEQFF

V gene: TRBV6-5
J gene: TRBJ1-1
CDR3 protein: CASSLNRATEAFF

V gene: TRBV9
J gene: TRBJ2-7
CDR3 protein: CASSVAPGGYEQYF